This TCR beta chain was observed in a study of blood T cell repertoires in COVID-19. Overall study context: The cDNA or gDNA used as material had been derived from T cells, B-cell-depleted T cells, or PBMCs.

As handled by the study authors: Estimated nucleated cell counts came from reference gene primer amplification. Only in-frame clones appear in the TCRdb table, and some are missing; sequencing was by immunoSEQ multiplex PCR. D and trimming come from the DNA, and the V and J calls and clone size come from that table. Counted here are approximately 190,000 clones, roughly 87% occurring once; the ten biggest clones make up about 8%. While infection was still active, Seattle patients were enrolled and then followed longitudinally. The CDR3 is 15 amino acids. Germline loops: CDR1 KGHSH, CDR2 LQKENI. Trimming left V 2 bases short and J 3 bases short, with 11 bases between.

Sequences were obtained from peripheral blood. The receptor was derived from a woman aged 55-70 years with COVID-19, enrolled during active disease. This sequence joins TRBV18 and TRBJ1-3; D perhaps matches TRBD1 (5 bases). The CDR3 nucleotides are TGTGCCAGCTCACCAGATTCAGGGTTTGGAAACACCATATATTTT. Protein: CASSPDSGFGNTIYF. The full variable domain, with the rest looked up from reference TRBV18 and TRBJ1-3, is NAGVMQNPRHLVRRRGQEARLRCSPMKGHSHVYWYRQLPEEGLKFMVYLQKENIIDESGMPKERFSAEFPKEGPSILRIQQVVRGDSAAYFCASSPDSGFGNTIYFGEGSWLTVV.